A selection of T cell receptor beta chains follows, all from one sample in a study of blood T cell repertoires in COVID-19. Clones were sequenced by immunoSEQ multiplex PCR, and TCRdb holds only the in-frame ones, with some missing. The sample holds about 180,000 clones, about 80% seen once. The sequenced sample consisted of peripheral blood. The source is a human donor in a cohort sampled during active COVID-19. Each CDR3 is given with its conserved first and last residue.

v_call	j_call	cdr3_aa
TRBV7-9	TRBJ1-5	CASSFVSDSKHNQPQHF
TRBV7-8	TRBJ1-1	CASSLAGQGNSMNTEAFF
TRBV6-5	TRBJ2-5	CASSYIRTGEETQYF
TRBV3-1/TRBV3-2	TRBJ2-3	CASTASSGGESKRPQYF
TRBV19	TRBJ2-7	CASSVWTGSSYEQYF
TRBV30	TRBJ2-1	CAWGPQDKQFF
TRBV5-4	TRBJ2-7	CASSLPGSSYEQYF
TRBV25-1	TRBJ1-4	CASSPFGGEKLFF
TRBV6-5	TRBJ1-2	CASSYSAGWPNYGYTF
TRBV2	TRBJ2-3	CASTRSSGGQDTQYF
TRBV5-1	TRBJ2-2	CARSFWGGASTGELFF
TRBV7-9	TRBJ1-3	CASSLDQAYGNTIYF
TRBV12-3/TRBV12-4	TRBJ1-2	CASSPEGGSYTF
TRBV7-9	TRBJ2-7	CASSLRTSGPYEQYF
TRBV18	TRBJ1-2	CASSPRQNNYGYTF
TRBV29-1	TRBJ1-2	CSVGDPRTGAANYGYTF
TRBV27	TRBJ1-2	CASSPKGRVAVANYGYTF
TRBV7-2	TRBJ2-1	CASSPEGDSRYNEQFF
TRBV11-2	TRBJ1-1	CASSFGAGEGTEAFF
TRBV19	TRBJ1-5	CASSLSGESNQPQHF
TRBV4-1	TRBJ2-5	CASSRTSGTVETQYF
TRBV6-6	TRBJ1-6	CASSYVNSNSPLHF
TRBV19	TRBJ1-5	CASSRARDTNQPQHF
TRBV20-1	TRBJ2-1	CSASVLEQFF
TRBV29-1	TRBJ1-2	CSVDEGGGYTF
TRBV29-1	TRBJ1-2	CSVTAGYGYTF
TRBV6-5	TRBJ1-3	CASGEQGPSGYTIYF
TRBV6-5	TRBJ2-7	CASSYSRGSRTYEQYF
TRBV5-1	TRBJ2-2	CASSLNAGDTGELFF
TRBV27	TRBJ2-7	CASSSGTGDSKGYEQYF
TRBV15	TRBJ2-3	CATSRPWGQGGSYTQYF
TRBV12-3/TRBV12-4	TRBJ1-2	CASSESLNYGYTF
TRBV19	TRBJ1-2	CASSPGTGSGYTF
TRBV6-5	TRBJ1-2	CASTKGTSYGYTF
TRBV5-6	TRBJ1-6	CASSLGTGIFTLHF
TRBV2	TRBJ1-5	CASRTGTQPQHF
TRBV27	TRBJ1-2	CASSSGQGMHGYTF
TRBV13	TRBJ1-1	CASSTMNTEAFF
TRBV4-2	TRBJ2-7	CASSQVWGQDNEQYF
TRBV19	TRBJ1-1	CASSIGGNTEAFF
TRBV5-1	TRBJ2-7	CASSIGQANSYEQYF
TRBV3-1/TRBV3-2	TRBJ2-7	CASSQVAGYEQYF
TRBV7-2	TRBJ1-5	CASSTTGTGTQPQHF
TRBV18	TRBJ1-1	CASSPLQSMNTEAFF
TRBV5-4	TRBJ2-7	CASSSQVAGASYEQYF